Listed below are T cell receptor beta chains from one sample, sequenced in a study of cytomegalovirus exposure and HLA in healthy donors. Some clones are missing from TCRdb's copy, which holds only in-frame ones; the method was immunoSEQ multiplex PCR. The sample yields some 140,000 clones, 80% to 90% seen once. The sample taken for sequencing was PBMCs. These receptors were obtained from a woman aged 30 to 39 in good health and CMV-seronegative. The CDR3 runs from the conserved cysteine through the conserved F or W. Each record gives: D gene, V gene, clone size, J gene, CDR3 protein, CDR3 DNA. The D gene is left open where the match is weak. Some rows have no size entry. The others give once, few or many, or a class for an expanded clone.

NA	TRBV18	NA	TRBJ2-7	CASSPRDNPPANEQYF	TGTGCCAGCTCACCACGGGACAATCCCCCCGCTAACGAGCAGTACTTC
NA	TRBV4-1	NA	TRBJ1-6	CASSQDSGSYNSPLHF	TGCGCCAGCAGCCAAGATTCAGGCTCCTATAATTCACCCCTCCACTTT
NA	TRBV28	NA	TRBJ2-6	CASRIPGHSSGANVLTF	TGTGCCAGCAGAATTCCGGGACACAGCTCTGGGGCCAACGTCCTGACTTTC
NA	TRBV18	NA	TRBJ2-3	CASSHSPASTDTQYF	TGTGCCAGCTCACATAGCCCCGCCTCCACAGATACGCAGTATTTT
NA	TRBV28	NA	TRBJ1-2	CASSLQVWGDDYGYTF	TGTGCCAGCAGTTTGCAGGTCTGGGGGGACGACTATGGCTACACCTTC
TRBD1	TRBV9	once	TRBJ2-7	CASSVRGGQGNPYEQYF	TGTGCCAGCAGCGTTCGAGGGGGACAGGGAAATCCCTACGAGCAGTACTTC
NA	TRBV5-6	NA	TRBJ1-1	CASSLVGLNTEAFF	TGTGCCAGCAGCTTGGTGGGCTTGAACACTGAAGCTTTCTTT
NA	TRBV28	once	TRBJ1-6	CASSFQGRVSPLHF	TGTGCCAGCAGTTTTCAAGGGAGGGTTTCACCCCTCCACTTT
NA	TRBV5-1	NA	TRBJ1-4	CASSLQGGGEKLFF	TGCGCCAGCAGCTTACAGGGTGGTGGGGAAAAACTGTTTTTT
NA	TRBV18	NA	TRBJ1-1	CASSPAGQNTEAFF	TGTGCCAGTTCACCAGCTGGGCAGAACACTGAAGCTTTCTTT
TRBD2	TRBV18	NA	TRBJ2-1	CASSLYRGTSGGSAPLLVEQFF	TGTGCCAGCTCCCTTTACCGCGGGACTAGCGGGGGGTCCGCCCCCTTGTTAGTAGAGCAGTTCTTC
TRBD2	TRBV28	few	TRBJ2-1	CASIGGSGGSYNEQFF	TGTGCCAGCATTGGGGGTAGCGGGGGGTCCTACAATGAGCAGTTCTTC
NA	TRBV6-5	NA	TRBJ1-6	CASRSGLLLHF	TGTGCCAGCCGGTCAGGGCTTCTCCTCCACTTT
NA	TRBV5-6	NA	TRBJ1-1	CASSQPLVNTEAFF	TGTGCCAGCAGCCAACCACTAGTGAACACTGAAGCTTTCTTT
TRBD2	TRBV9	NA	TRBJ2-3	CASSAHVGEGTDTQYF	TGTGCCAGCAGCGCCCACGTAGGGGAGGGGACAGATACGCAGTATTTT
TRBD1	TRBV4-2	NA	TRBJ1-6	CASSNRDRPYSPLHF	TGTGCCAGCAGTAACCGGGACAGGCCTTATTCACCCCTCCACTTT
NA	TRBV5-1	NA	TRBJ1-1	CASSRTVGAGNTEAFF	TGCGCCAGCAGCCGGACGGTAGGGGCAGGGAACACTGAAGCTTTCTTT
NA	TRBV29-1	NA	TRBJ2-3	CSVEAETGRTDTQYF	TGCAGCGTTGAAGCGGAGACAGGGAGGACAGATACGCAGTATTTT
NA	TRBV5-6	NA	TRBJ1-4	CASSLFPGEGEKLFF	TGTGCCAGCAGCTTATTTCCAGGGGAAGGGGAAAAACTGTTTTTT
TRBD2	TRBV9	NA	TRBJ2-3	CASSPAGGPPDTQYF	TGTGCCAGCAGTCCAGCGGGGGGGCCCCCAGATACGCAGTATTTT